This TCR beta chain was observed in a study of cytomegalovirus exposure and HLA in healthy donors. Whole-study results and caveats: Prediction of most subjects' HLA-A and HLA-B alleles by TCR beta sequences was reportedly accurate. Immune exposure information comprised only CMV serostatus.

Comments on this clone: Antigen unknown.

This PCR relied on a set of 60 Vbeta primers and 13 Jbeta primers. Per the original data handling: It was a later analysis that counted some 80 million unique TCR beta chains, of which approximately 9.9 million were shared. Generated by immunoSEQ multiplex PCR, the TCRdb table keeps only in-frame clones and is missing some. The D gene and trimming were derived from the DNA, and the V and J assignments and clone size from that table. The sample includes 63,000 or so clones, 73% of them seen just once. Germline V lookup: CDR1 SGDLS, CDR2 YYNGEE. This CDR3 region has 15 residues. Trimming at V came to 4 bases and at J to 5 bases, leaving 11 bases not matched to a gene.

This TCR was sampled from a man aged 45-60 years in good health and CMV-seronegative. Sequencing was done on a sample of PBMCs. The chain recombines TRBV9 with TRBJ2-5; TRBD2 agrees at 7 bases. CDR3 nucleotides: TGTGCCAGCAGCACGGTCTTCGGGGGAGGGGAGACCCAGTACTTC. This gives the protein CASSTVFGGGETQYF.